Reported below is one TCR beta chain. This clone was picked up a small number of times. Its specific antigen is unknown. Per-base quality was not reported, and no clone a single base away is much larger than it. All of the isolated RNA was reverse transcribed with the High Capacity cDNA Reverse Transcription Kit, so expressed TCRB transcripts were sequenced. Deep immunoSEQ sequencing was performed on naive, central memory and regulatory T cell samples, with an average of about 3.6 million total reads per sample. Sorted cells were lysed in RLT buffer, and RNA was extracted using DNase-treated RNeasy Micro or Mini kits according to cell number. To prevent cross-contamination, each cell subset was processed individually, whereas patient and healthy donor samples were processed jointly. The immunoSEQ multiplex PCR was used to amplify TCRB sequences from cDNA, generating 87-bp fragments that spanned the CDR3 region. Sequencing of the amplicons was done on the Illumina HiSeq platform. Per the source publication's procedure: Synthetic template baselines were used to correct PCR bias computationally, reads within Hamming distance 2 were collapsed, and singletons that could not be merged were discarded. Reads were aligned against IMGT so that V, D and J genes, CDR3 length and insertions or deletions at six rearrangement sites could be assigned. Within each subset, clonotype counts were normalized to the number of sorted cells before true diversity and Gini coefficients were calculated with the tcR R package. The overlap coefficient, calculated on TCRB nucleotide sequences, was used to measure repertoire sharing. Out-of-frame TCRB sequences from naive cells were analyzed as a proxy for the pre-selection repertoire. Not all clones reach the TCRdb copy of this immuneACCESS table, which keeps in-frame sequences only. Checked studies attribute under half of the gap to unresolved V genes and leave the rest unexplained. V and J calls and clone size come straight from that table; D and trimming were deduced from the DNA. The table for this sample lists over 500,000 clones; around a sixth of them were counted only once. Of the sample, about 0.087% falls within the top ten clones.

A single peripheral blood draw of 95 to 150 mL on average was collected from each donor into heparinised tubes. A BD FACSAria II and a panel including CD45RO, CCR7, CD25, CD127, CD95 and CD27 were used to sort naive, central memory, regulatory and stem cell-like memory CD4+ T cells. All sorted populations exceeded 98% purity. PBMCs were isolated right away by Lymphoprep density gradient centrifugation and were stained directly, without culture. So that batch effects would be minimized, each experiment stained and sorted samples in pairs, pairing one healthy donor with one patient. This sample was taken from a study of beta chain features in type 1 diabetes (dated by TCRdb to the late 2010s). About the investigation overall: Patients and healthy donors did not differ in mean age, gender distribution, total cell number or subset yield. Across all samples, around 99 million sorted cells were examined, and cell number per subset correlated strongly with RNA yield. Regulatory and stem cell-like memory subsets were obtained from only 8 patients and roughly 8 healthy donors, while naive and central memory subsets were obtained from all 30 or so donors. The study compared TCRB repertoires of sorted circulating CD4+ T cell subsets between recently diagnosed type 1 diabetes patients and matched healthy donors.

The investigation overall reported the following: PCR may preferentially amplify shorter templates, but because patient and control samples were amplified and corrected together, any resulting skew would affect both groups equally. Patients with type 1 diabetes made fewer insertions and deleted more nucleotides at VDJ recombination sites, implying thymic rearrangement abnormalities. Naive, central memory and regulatory TCRB repertoires appeared to be more alike among patients than among healthy donors. Because small numbers of individuals were included in the HLA sub-analyses, any influence of HLA type on TCRB rearrangement was left unresolved. Type 1 diabetes patients showed a moderate but significant shortening of TCRB CDR3 length in all four CD4+ subsets. Because cDNA was sequenced instead of genomic DNA, highly expressing activated cells could be over-represented, though the groups showed no difference in activation or CD3 levels.

Inclusive of the bounding cysteine and phenylalanine, the CDR3 is 16 residues long. The DNA shown is the 48-base CDR3, in frame from base 1. Germline trimming amounts to 4 bases on V and 2 bases on J, with 8 as the count of junction bases outside the gene matches. The germline V gene encodes CDR1 ENHRY and CDR2 SYGVKD. This TCR was sampled from a man aged 18 to 29 in good health. The V and J genes are TRBV10-3 and TRBJ2-7; 10 middle bases align to TRBD1. Sample: naive CD4+ T cells from blood. The sample's cell subset or site label, in plain terms: true naive CD4+ T cells. The CDR3 protein sequence reads: CAISAPGQGYTYEQYF. The DNA reads TGTGCCATCAGTGCCCCGGGACAGGGGTATACCTACGAGCAGTACTTC.